This entry lists 29 T cell receptor beta chains sequenced from one sample in a study of T cell repertoires in cytomegalovirus infection. MiXCR was run by TCRdb on the reads, yielding one entry per CDR3 protein. This sample has approximately 190,000 distinct CDR3 sequences, with 8.5% to 10% found just once. The specimen sequenced was PBMCs. The receptors were sampled from a human donor in good health (CMV status not recorded). Some clones in this sample may be carry-over from other donors' samples.

This chain connects TRBV15 to TRBJ2-7, with D perhaps assigned TRBD1 or TRBD2 (6 bases each). Germline values: CDR1 LNHNV, CDR2 YYDKDF (reference sequence). The CDR3 totals 14 residues. V lost 6 bases to trimming and J lost 4 bases, with 16 bases between them. The CDR3, as DNA: TGTGCCACCAGAAGGGGGGCCGGTCTTTACGAGCAGTACTTC. It yields the protein CATRRGAGLYEQYF.

This clonotype was seen many times. The chain links TRBV7-2 to TRBJ2-7, with no clear D. Per germline, CDR1 SGHTA and CDR2 FQGNSA. The CDR3 loop spans 12 amino acids. Trimming removed 5 bases from V and 6 bases from J, with 11 bases in between. The CDR3 loop is CASSPDGFEQYF. The CDR3, as DNA: TGTGCCAGCAGCCCTGACGGTTTCGAGCAGTACTTC.

This clonotype was observed a few times. The chain uses TRBV20-1 and TRBJ1-4; D remains ambiguous. The CDR3 runs 13 residues. CDR1 and CDR2 from the germline V gene are DFQATT and SNEGSKA (reference sequence). V dropped 5 bases and J dropped 3 bases, with 10 bases sitting between them. The CDR3 nucleotides read TGCAGTGCTCTTGCTTCTCCTAATGAAAAACTGTTTTTT. Translating gives CSALASPNEKLFF.

This clonotype occurred many times. CDR3: CASSLTGGGGSYEQYF. DNA for the CDR3: TGTGCCAGCAGCTTGACGGGAGGAGGGGGCTCCTACGAGCAGTACTTC. This chain uses TRBV7-9 with TRBJ2-7, with TRBD2 as a possible D gene (7 bases). This CDR3 has 16 amino acids. V gave up 3 bases and J gave up 0 bases, with 15 bases separating them. Germline CDR1 SEHNR, CDR2 FQNEAQ (reference sequence).

About this clonotype: An end of the junction does not agree with germline; a read error may underlie this. The chain combines TRBV5-3 with TRBJ2-3; 9 bases map to TRBD2. TRBV5-3 is identified as an open reading frame with a role that is uncertain. CDR3 size: 16 residues. CDR3 protein: CASSYGGRAGTDTQYF. In DNA, the CDR3 is TGTGCCAGCAGCTATGGCGGGAGGGCCGGTACAGATACGCAGTATTTT.

This rearrangement joins TRBV7-8 to TRBJ1-1; maybe TRBD1 (6 bases). V lost 3 bases to trimming and J lost 0 bases, with 8 bases between them. This CDR3 spans 14 amino acids. CDR1 SGHVS and CDR2 FQNEAQ come from the germline V gene. The CDR3 DNA sequence: TGTGCCAGCAGCTTCCAGGGGTTGAACACTGAAGCTTTCTTT. The encoded protein is CASSFQGLNTEAFF.

This clonotype was detected a few times. The chain links TRBV19 to TRBJ1-5; TRBD1 agrees at 8 bases. The CDR3 spans 15 residues. Trimming removed 4 bases from V and 7 bases from J; junction bases left unmatched: 9. The germline CDR1 and CDR2 sequences are LNHDA and SQIVND (reference sequence). The CDR3 reads CASSKLGQGGQPQHF. In nucleotides, the CDR3 is TGTGCCAGTAGTAAACTTGGACAGGGTGGGCAGCCCCAGCATTTT. Combining the CDR3 with reference TRBV19 and TRBJ1-5 gives the whole variable domain DGGITQSPKYLFRKEGQNVTLSCEQNLNHDAMYWYRQDPGQGLRLIYYSQIVNDFQKGDIAEGYSVSREKKESFPLTVTSAQKNPTAFYLCASSKLGQGGQPQHFGDGTRLSIL.

In this sample, this clonotype turned up many times. The rearrangement uses TRBV7-2 and TRBJ2-5, with 8 positions matching TRBD2. The germline V gene has CDR1 SGHTA and CDR2 FQGNSA. The CDR3 spans 16 residues. The V gene end was trimmed by 1 base and the J gene end by 2 bases; junction bases not matched to a gene: 6. In DNA form, the CDR3 reads TGTGCCAGCAGCTTAGTGCCGGGGGGGCAGCAAGAGACCCAGTACTTC. Translating it yields CASSLVPGGQQETQYF.

Many counts were recorded for this clonotype. The CDR3, as DNA: TGTGCCAGCAGTTTCCGTGAAGTGACGGGAGGGCCAGGAGAGACCCAGTACTTC. Its translation: CASSFREVTGGPGETQYF. The chain recombines TRBV28 with TRBJ2-5, with 8 bases that match TRBD2. V was pared by 3 bases and J by 4 bases, with 16 bases of the junction left unmatched. The CDR3 spans 18 residues. Per germline, CDR1 MDHEN and CDR2 SYDVKM. The variable domain in full, with the rest retrieved from reference TRBV28 and TRBJ2-5, is DVKVTQSSRYLVKRTGEKVFLECVQDMDHENMFWYRQDPGLGLRLIYFSYDVKMKEKGDIPEGYSVSREKKERFSLILESASTNQTSMYLCASSFREVTGGPGETQYFGPGTRLLVL.

This clonotype appeared many times. The chain combines TRBV7-2 with TRBJ2-1; D possibly corresponds to TRBD2 (5 bases). In germline, CDR1 is SGHTA, CDR2 FQGNSA. The CDR3 is 17 amino acids. Trimming left V 4 bases short and J 1 base short, with 17 bases between. The CDR3 region has the DNA TGTGCCAGCAGCTCCCCGACCCCTAGCTGGTCCTACAATGAGCAGTTCTTC. Its translation: CASSSPTPSWSYNEQFF.

This clonotype was recorded many times. For the CDR3, the DNA is TGTGCCAGCAGCTTACATGCACCGAACACCGGGGAGCTGTTTTTT. Translation: CASSLHAPNTGELFF. The gene calls are TRBV7-9 and TRBJ2-2; D unclear. This CDR3 region has 15 residues. Trimming left V 2 bases short and J 0 bases short, with 7 bases between. Germline V gene sequence: CDR1 SEHNR, CDR2 FQNEAQ (reference sequence).

This clonotype was seen only a few times. The V call is TRBV20-1, the J call TRBJ2-5; 11 nucleotides line up with TRBD2. Per germline, CDR1 DFQATT and CDR2 SNEGSKA (reference sequence). Trimming cost V 2 bases and J 4 bases; bases outside gene matches: 3. The CDR3 has 14 amino acids. CDR3 residues: CSARPGTSGETQYF. The CDR3, as DNA: TGCAGTGCTAGACCCGGGACTAGCGGAGAGACCCAGTACTTC.

A remark on this clonotype: The CDR3 ends on some other residue instead of the conserved phenylalanine or tryptophan, so this is likely a read error. This chain connects TRBV7-2 to TRBJ1-1, with D unclear. Looked up from germline, CDR1 is SGHTA and CDR2 is FQGNSA. CDR3 length equals 14 residues. CDR3 amino acids: CASSPHQMNTGAFV. The CDR3 nucleotides are TGTGCCAGCAGCCCTCACCAAATGAACACTGGAGCTTTCGTT.

This clonotype appeared many times. The chain couples TRBV6-4 to TRBJ2-2; 10 nucleotides match TRBD2. Germline assignment: CDR1 MRHNA and CDR2 SNTAGT. The CDR3 runs to 14 residues. Trimming cost V 4 bases and J 7 bases; bases outside gene matches: 3. CDR3 DNA: TGTGCCAGCAGTGGAAGGACTAGCGGCGGGGAGCTGTTTTTT. It encodes CASSGRTSGGELFF.

This clonotype was detected many times. V usage is TRBV7-2 and J usage is TRBJ2-7; D possibly corresponds to TRBD2 (6 bases). Germline CDR1 is SGHTA and CDR2 is FQGNSA. Trimming pared 5 bases from V and 5 bases from J, leaving 19 bases between. This CDR3 is built from 15 residues. The CDR3 protein is CASSRASVSGHEQYF. Written as DNA, the CDR3 is TGTGCCAGCAGCCGAGCTAGCGTCTCCGGGCACGAGCAGTACTTC.

This clonotype came up a few times. The rearrangement links TRBV10-2 to TRBJ2-1; D remains ambiguous. Trimming took off 8 bases at V and 6 bases at J, with 17 bases between the two ends. Looked up from germline, CDR1 is WSHSY and CDR2 is SAAADI. The CDR3 covers 14 residues. As DNA, the CDR3 is TGCGCCAGCCTCGATCCGGGCGCCACCAATGAGCAGTTCTTC. This gives the protein CASLDPGATNEQFF.

This clonotype was observed many times. The chain uses TRBV20-1 and TRBJ2-3; D possibly corresponds to TRBD1 (5 bases). This CDR3 is 15 amino acids long. Germline V gene data show CDR1 as DFQATT and CDR2 as SNEGSKA (reference sequence). V was trimmed by 3 bases and J by 3 bases, leaving 16 bases between them. CDR3 coding DNA: TGCAGTGCTAGCCGCAGGGTCGATAGTACAGATACGCAGTATTTT. Protein product: CSASRRVDSTDTQYF.

This clonotype was detected ten times or more. This chain links TRBV7-2 with TRBJ2-3, with 7 bases matching TRBD1. The germline CDR1 and CDR2 sequences are SGHTA and FQGNSA. Unmatched junction bases numbered 5, after V lost 2 bases and J lost 9 bases. The CDR3 loop spans 13 amino acids. The CDR3 DNA follows: TGTGCCAGCAGCTTATGGACAGGTGGGACGCAGTATTTT. Its protein is CASSLWTGGTQYF. The whole variable domain, remainder taken from reference TRBV7-2 and TRBJ2-3, is GAGVSQSPSNKVTEKGKDVELRCDPISGHTALYWYRQSLGQGLEFLIYFQGNSAPDKSGLPSDRFSAERTGGSVSTLTIQRTQQEDSAVYLCASSLWTGGTQYFGPGTRLTVL.

This clonotype came up a few times. The chain joins TRBV30 to TRBJ2-5, with D hard to call. Looked up from germline, CDR1 is GTSNPN and CDR2 is SVGIG (reference sequence). This CDR3 contains 14 residues. Between the trimmed V and J ends, which lost 4 bases and 4 bases, there was a span of 16 bases. The DNA of the CDR3 is TGTGCCTGGATCAGGATGAGTAGTGGAGAGACCCAGTACTTC. Its translation: CAWIRMSSGETQYF. The full variable domain, with the rest looked up from reference TRBV30 and TRBJ2-5, is SQTIHQWPATLVQPVGSPLSLECTVEGTSNPNLYWYRQAAGRGLQLLFYSVGIGQISSEVPQNLSASRPQDRQFILSSKKLLLSDSGFYLCAWIRMSSGETQYFGPGTRLLVL.

The chain is built from TRBV20-1 and TRBJ2-1; D possibly corresponds to TRBD2 (5 bases). Trimming removed 1 base at V and 9 bases at J, with 16 bases between. In germline, CDR1 is DFQATT, CDR2 SNEGSKA (reference sequence). This CDR3 is built from 14 residues. The CDR3 DNA follows: TGCAGTGCTAGAGGAGGCCTAGCCGGCCCTGAGCAGTTCTTC. It yields the protein CSARGGLAGPEQFF.

Worth noting for this clonotype: The junction departs from the called germline gene at one end, perhaps through a read error. V and J are TRBV20-1 and TRBJ2-1; tentative D call: TRBD2 (6 bases). The germline V gene has CDR1 DFQATT and CDR2 SNEGSKA (reference sequence). CDR3 size: 14 residues. For the CDR3, the DNA is TGCAGCGCTAGTCCTACTACCGGGGGCAATGAGCAGTTCTTC. This translates into CSASPTTGGNEQFF.

This clonotype was seen ten or more times. The chain combines TRBV6-5 with TRBJ1-5; tentative D call: TRBD1 (5 bases). The CDR3 totals 14 residues. CDR1 and CDR2 (germline): MNHEY, SVGAGI. The V end lost 5 bases, the J end lost 2 bases, and 10 bases lay between the germline ends. CDR3 amino acids: CASSKWDGNQPQHF. Here the CDR3 DNA reads TGTGCCAGCAGTAAATGGGACGGCAATCAGCCCCAGCATTTT.

There are a few counts of this clonotype. The chain links TRBV6-4 to TRBJ2-1, with TRBD2 matching 9 bases. This CDR3 region has 16 residues. Germline assignment: CDR1 MRHNA and CDR2 SNTAGT. The J segment lost 3 bases and the V segment lost 5 bases, leaving 8 bases of the junction unmatched. The CDR3 region is CASSMIAGEGYNEQFF. For the CDR3, the DNA is TGTGCCAGCAGTATGATAGCGGGAGAAGGCTACAATGAGCAGTTCTTC.

This clonotype was picked up a small number of times. This CDR3 reads CASSLLIWGRGGYTF. The CDR3, as DNA: TGTGCCAGCAGTCTCCTTATTTGGGGCCGGGGGGGCTACACCTTC. V usage is TRBV12-3 or TRBV12-4 and J usage is TRBJ1-2; maybe TRBD1 (5 bases). This CDR3 is built from 15 residues. The V end was cut by 5 bases, the J end by 8 bases, with 21 bases between.

The chain couples TRBV27 to TRBJ2-1; D is uncertain. V was clipped by 5 bases and J by 9 bases, with 14 bases between them. CDR3 length: 13 amino acids. Germline V gene data show CDR1 as MNHEY and CDR2 as SMNVEV (reference sequence). This CDR3 reads CASSSDHGGEQFF. DNA for the CDR3: TGTGCCAGCAGTAGCGATCACGGTGGTGAGCAGTTCTTC.

The chain joins TRBV19 to TRBJ2-2; D gene unclear. There are 14 residues in the CDR3. The V end lost 2 bases, the J end lost 7 bases, and 11 bases lay between the germline ends. CDR1 is LNHDA, CDR2 SQIVND, per germline (reference sequence). The CDR3 nucleotides read TGTGCCAGTAGTATACGGGCCGATGTCGGGGAGCTGTTTTTT. Amino acid sequence: CASSIRADVGELFF.

This clonotype showed up many times. J is TRBJ1-3 and V is TRBV6-1, with no clear D. V was pared by 7 bases and J by 6 bases, with 10 bases between. The CDR3 is made up of 12 amino acids. Germline lookup yields CDR1 MNHNS and CDR2 SASEGT. The CDR3 DNA reads as TGTGCCAGCATGGGTAACGAAAACACCATATATTTT. Translated: CASMGNENTIYF.

This clonotype has ten or more counts. The CDR3 is CASSLARMSQPQPQHF. The CDR3 nucleotides are TGTGCCAGCAGTTTAGCGCGGATGTCCCAGCCTCAGCCCCAGCATTTT. The chain has TRBV12-3 or TRBV12-4 and TRBJ1-5; no reliable D call. There are 16 residues in the CDR3. The germline V and J ends were trimmed by 0 bases and 6 bases, with 15 bases remaining between them.

Regarding this clonotype: At one boundary the junction diverges from the germline segment, which might be a read error. The V and J genes are TRBV7-2 and TRBJ2-7; 8 nucleotides match TRBD1. Germline CDR1 is SGHTA and CDR2 is FQGNSA. CDR3 length: 16 residues. CDR3 bases: TGTGCCAGCAGCCTAGCCAGGACAGGGTCACACAACGAGCAGTACTTC. Translation: CASSLARTGSHNEQYF.